A single sample gave rise to the 25 T cell receptor beta chains below, sequenced in a study of cytomegalovirus exposure and HLA in healthy donors. Assay: immunoSEQ multiplex PCR; the TCRdb copy retains only in-frame clones and omits some. The sample yields some 60,000 clones, roughly 94% seen once. Sample: PBMCs. The receptor source for this set is a man in his late teens or twenties in good health and CMV-seropositive.

The chain combines TRBV28 with TRBJ1-5, with D perhaps TRBD1 (5 bases). V lost 7 bases to trimming and J lost 0 bases, with 7 bases between them. The CDR3 is 13 residues long. Germline V gene data show CDR1 as MDHEN and CDR2 as SYDVKM. As DNA, the CDR3 is TGTGCCAGCATGGGGCTTAGCAATCAGCCCCAGCATTTT. Translating gives CASMGLSNQPQHF.

Here the CDR3 DNA reads TGTGCCAGCAGTCCGCGCCGGGGGAAGCGGCAGTTCTTC. As protein: CASSPRRGKRQFF. This rearrangement joins TRBV6-6 to TRBJ2-1; D possibly corresponds to TRBD2 (6 bases). CDR3 length: 13 amino acids. Germline V gene lookup returns CDR1 MNHNY and CDR2 SVGAGI (reference sequence). The V end was cut by 5 bases, the J end by 12 bases, with 17 bases between.

This chain joins TRBV19 and TRBJ2-2, with D possibly matching TRBD2 (5 bases). The CDR3 runs 15 residues. Germline V lookup: CDR1 LNHDA, CDR2 SQIVND (reference sequence). Deletions cut 4 bases from V and 0 bases from J, with 9 bases between. CDR3 region: CASSSLAANTGELFF. CDR3 DNA: TGTGCCAGTAGTAGTCTAGCTGCGAACACCGGGGAGCTGTTTTTT.

This chain's CDR3 is CASSLVRRGLYTQYF. The CDR3 nucleotides are TGTGCCAGCAGCTTAGTTCGCAGGGGGCTCTATACGCAGTATTTT. The chain combines TRBV11-3 with TRBJ2-3; TRBD1 matches 8 bases. The CDR3 is 15 amino acids. Per germline, CDR1 SGHNT and CDR2 YENEEA. The V segment lost 1 base and the J segment 7 bases; nucleotides outside the gene matches: 7.

V and J are TRBV4-1 and TRBJ2-1; D may be TRBD1 (6 bases). This CDR3 region has 18 residues. The V gene's germline CDR1 is MGHRA and CDR2 YSYEKL. V was shortened by 1 base and J by 0 bases, with 16 bases between the two germline ends. This CDR3 is CASSQGPIPGVSYNEQFF. The CDR3 coding sequence is TGCGCCAGCAGCCAAGGACCCATCCCAGGGGTCTCCTACAATGAGCAGTTCTTC.

The chain uses TRBV7-2 and TRBJ2-7, with D perhaps matching TRBD1 (5 bases). The CDR3 is made up of 16 amino acids. Deletions cut 1 base from V and 0 bases from J, with 13 bases between. Germline lookup yields CDR1 SGHTA and CDR2 FQGNSA. CDR3 loop: CASSLVPTVRSYEQYF. In DNA, the CDR3 is TGTGCCAGCAGCTTAGTCCCGACAGTCCGCTCCTACGAGCAGTACTTC.

V gene TRBV28 combines with J gene TRBJ1-1; the match to TRBD1 covers 9 bases. V trimming: 3 bases; J trimming: 5 bases; junction bases outside the gene matches: 10. From germline, CDR1 is MDHEN and CDR2 SYDVKM. The CDR3 runs to 16 residues. The DNA for the CDR3 is TGTGCCAGCAGTTTGGGGAACAGGGGGCTCTTTACTGAAGCTTTCTTT. Translation: CASSLGNRGLFTEAFF.

The gene calls are TRBV7-9 and TRBJ1-2, with TRBD1 as a possible D gene (5 bases). Trimming removed 5 bases at V and 2 bases at J, with 9 bases between. Germline V lookup: CDR1 SEHNR, CDR2 FQNEAQ (reference sequence). The CDR3 contains 13 residues. CDR3 region: CASSPQENYGYTF. In nucleotides, the CDR3 is TGTGCCAGCAGCCCACAGGAAAACTATGGCTACACCTTC. Full variable domain (remainder filled in from reference TRBV7-9 and TRBJ1-2): DTGVSQNPRHKITKRGQNVTFRCDPISEHNRLYWYRQTLGQGPEFLTYFQNEAQLEKSRLLSDRFSAERPKGSFSTLEIQRTEQGDSAMYLCASSPQENYGYTFGSGTRLTVV.

The chain recombines TRBV29-1 with TRBJ2-1; maybe TRBD1 (7 bases). The V end lost 7 bases, the J end lost 0 bases, and 13 bases lay between the germline ends. The germline CDR1 and CDR2 sequences are SQVTM and ANQGSEA. This CDR3 is 14 amino acids long. CDR3 in amino acids: CSGTGEVSYNEQFF. CDR3 in DNA: TGCAGCGGTACAGGGGAGGTCTCCTACAATGAGCAGTTCTTC.

V and J are TRBV28 and TRBJ2-3; D is unresolved. The germline gives CDR1 MDHEN, CDR2 SYDVKM. The CDR3 extends over 11 amino acids. The V and J ends lost 8 bases and 6 bases respectively, with 9 bases between them. The CDR3: CASQKSDTQYF. The CDR3 DNA reads TGTGCCAGCCAGAAATCGGATACGCAGTATTTT.

The chain recombines TRBV15 with TRBJ1-5; no clear D. The CDR3 is made up of 18 amino acids. Germline V gene data show CDR1 as LNHNV and CDR2 as YYDKDF (reference sequence). Trimming shortened V by 3 bases and J by 0 bases, and 18 bases separated the two germline ends. The CDR3 loop reads CATSRAQSGQNSNQPQHF. The CDR3 region has the DNA TGTGCCACCAGCAGGGCCCAGAGCGGGCAAAATAGCAATCAGCCCCAGCATTTT.

The genes are TRBV5-1 and TRBJ2-1, with 8 nucleotides matching TRBD2. The CDR3 sequence is 17 residues long. The V and J ends lost 0 bases and 4 bases, in that order; junction bases with no gene match: 9. Germline V CDR1 and CDR2: SGHRS, YFSETQ. DNA of the CDR3: TGCGCCAGCAGCTTGGAGCTAGCGGGCGGCGGATACAATGAGCAGTTCTTC. Its translation is CASSLELAGGGYNEQFF. Full variable domain (remainder filled in from reference TRBV5-1 and TRBJ2-1): KAGVTQTPRYLIKTRGQQVTLSCSPISGHRSVSWYQQTPGQGLQFLFEYFSETQRNKGNFPGRFSGRQFSNSRSEMNVSTLELGDSALYLCASSLELAGGGYNEQFFGPGTRLTVL.

The rearrangement uses TRBV10-3 and TRBJ2-2, with TRBD1 identical over 11 bases. Germline V gene data show CDR1 as ENHRY and CDR2 as SYGVKD. With 4 bases clipped from V and 4 bases from J, the junction kept 2 bases outside the gene matches. This CDR3 spans 15 amino acids. The CDR3 coding sequence is TGTGCCATCAGTGCCGGGACAGGGGGCACCGGGGAGCTGTTTTTT. Its protein is CAISAGTGGTGELFF.

The V and J genes are TRBV4-3 and TRBJ2-3, with 7 bases fitting TRBD1. This CDR3 contains 15 residues. The V segment lost 0 bases and the J segment 5 bases; nucleotides outside the gene matches: 5. Germline CDR1 LGHNA, CDR2 YSLEER. As DNA, the CDR3 is TGCGCCAGCAGCCAAGATTTCAGGGGGATAGATACGCAGTATTTT. This sequence encodes CASSQDFRGIDTQYF.

In DNA, the CDR3 is TGTGCCAGCAGCTTAGCAACGGGACAGAGGTTAGCCAAAAACATTCAGTACTTC. Its translation is CASSLATGQRLAKNIQYF. This chain connects TRBV7-2 to TRBJ2-4; 7 bases are a match to TRBD1. There are 18 residues in the CDR3. From germline, CDR1 is SGHTA and CDR2 FQGNSA. The V and J ends lost 0 bases and 0 bases, in that order; junction bases with no gene match: 8.

The chain uses TRBV27 and TRBJ2-3, with TRBD2 matching over 8 bases. V lost 5 bases, J lost 8 bases, and 12 bases stayed unmatched. The CDR3 contains 15 residues. The germline V gene has CDR1 MNHEY and CDR2 SMNVEV (reference sequence). The CDR3 DNA reads TGTGCCAGCAGTCTCACCGCGGGGGGCTGGGGTACGCAGTATTTT. As protein: CASSLTAGGWGTQYF.

The chain carries TRBV2 and TRBJ1-5; TRBD1 might be the D (6 bases). Germline V gene data show CDR1 as SNHLY and CDR2 as FYNNEI. Trimming pared 3 bases from V and 0 bases from J, leaving 15 bases between. The CDR3 consists of 17 residues. For the CDR3, the DNA is TGTGCCAGCAGTGACCGAGGAGGGGGGGGTAGCAATCAGCCCCAGCATTTT. This codes for CASSDRGGGGSNQPQHF.

The CDR3 protein is CASSEPLSRGSYEQYF. The CDR3 DNA reads as TGTGCCAGCAGTGAACCCCTTAGTAGGGGAAGCTACGAGCAGTACTTC. V usage is TRBV6-1 and J usage is TRBJ2-7; possibly TRBD1 for D (5 bases). Germline V gives CDR1 MNHNS, CDR2 SASEGT. This CDR3 comprises 16 residues. V was cut by 2 bases and J by 3 bases, with 17 bases left in between.

The chain employs TRBV28 and TRBJ1-2; no firm D call. CDR1 MDHEN and CDR2 SYDVKM come from the germline V gene. This CDR3 is 12 amino acids long. V lost 3 bases and J 6 bases, leaving 8 bases between the germline ends. Written as DNA, the CDR3 is TGTGCCAGCAGTTTCAACATGCATGGCTACACCTTC. This codes for CASSFNMHGYTF.

The genes are TRBV5-8 and TRBJ1-2, with D possibly matching TRBD1 (5 bases). Germline V lookup: CDR1 SGHTS, CDR2 YDEGEE. The V and J ends lost 4 bases and 2 bases respectively, with 15 bases between them. The CDR3 sequence is 15 residues long. The CDR3 DNA follows: TGTGCCAGCAGCCTGACAAATAACAGGAACTATGGCTACACCTTC. This gives the protein CASSLTNNRNYGYTF.

The chain combines TRBV9 with TRBJ1-1; 7 nucleotides line up with TRBD1. The CDR3 loop spans 14 amino acids. The V segment lost 3 bases and the J segment 4 bases; nucleotides outside the gene matches: 6. Germline CDR1 is SGDLS and CDR2 is YYNGEE. The CDR3 loop is CASSARQGVTEAFF. CDR3 coding DNA: TGTGCCAGCAGCGCCAGACAGGGAGTCACTGAAGCTTTCTTT.

The V gene is TRBV7-8, the J gene TRBJ1-5, with D perhaps matching TRBD1 (5 bases). CDR3 length: 15 residues. V was shortened by 1 base and J by 3 bases, with 10 bases between the two germline ends. CDR1 and CDR2 from the germline V gene are SGHVS and FQNEAQ. The CDR3 nucleotides read TGTGCCAGCAGCTTAGGCAGGGTGGCCAATCAGCCCCAGCATTTT. This encodes CASSLGRVANQPQHF.

This chain uses TRBV5-1 with TRBJ1-2; D is unclear. The V end was cut by 0 bases, the J end by 6 bases, with 15 bases between. This CDR3 has 15 amino acids. Germline loops: CDR1 SGHRS, CDR2 YFSETQ. CDR3 sequence reads: CASSLALRNPDGYTF. CDR3 bases: TGCGCCAGCAGCTTGGCTCTTCGCAACCCGGATGGCTACACCTTC. The full variable domain, its missing parts supplied by reference TRBV5-1 and TRBJ1-2, is KAGVTQTPRYLIKTRGQQVTLSCSPISGHRSVSWYQQTPGQGLQFLFEYFSETQRNKGNFPGRFSGRQFSNSRSEMNVSTLELGDSALYLCASSLALRNPDGYTFGSGTRLTVV.

This rearrangement joins TRBV28 to TRBJ2-5, with 9 bases aligning to TRBD1. V lost 6 bases and J lost 5; bases outside the gene matches: 10. The CDR3 totals 15 residues. Germline values: CDR1 MDHEN, CDR2 SYDVKM. The CDR3 sequence: CASSLGQGRGETQYF. The CDR3, as DNA: TGTGCCAGCAGCCTGGGACAGGGAAGGGGGGAGACCCAGTACTTC.

V is TRBV7-8 and J is TRBJ1-6; TRBD1 matches 8 bases. The CDR3 runs 17 residues. J was trimmed by 0 bases and V by 5 bases; bases with no gene match: 6. Germline CDR1 SGHVS, CDR2 FQNEAQ. CDR3 protein: CASSPRDRSSYNSPLHF. Here the CDR3 DNA reads TGTGCCAGCAGCCCGAGGGACAGGAGCTCCTATAATTCACCCCTCCACTTT.